Presented here are 3 T cell receptor beta chains from one specimen sequenced in a study of T cell responses to AZD1222 COVID-19 vaccine. Clones were read by immunoSEQ multiplex PCR, and TCRdb kept only the in-frame ones, dropping some. The table has roughly 270,000 clones, almost 95% seen once. The input for sequencing was peripheral blood, taken 28 days after the second AZD1222 dose. The receptor source for this set is an adult who received the AZD1222 COVID-19 vaccine.

V usage is TRBV3-1 (or the pseudogene TRBV3-2) and J usage is TRBJ2-3; D remains ambiguous. Per germline, CDR1 LGHDT and CDR2 YNNKEL (reference sequence). This CDR3 has 16 amino acids. Deletions cut 4 bases from V and 3 bases from J, with 17 bases between. The CDR3: CASSRSGGGVTDTQYF. The CDR3 DNA reads TGTGCCAGCAGCCGATCCGGCGGCGGAGTGACAGATACGCAGTATTTT.

This chain uses TRBV11-3 with TRBJ2-5; 9 nucleotides match TRBD1. CDR1 and CDR2 (germline): SGHNT, YENEEA. Unmatched junction bases numbered 12, after V lost 3 bases and J lost 4 bases. The CDR3 sequence is 17 residues long. The CDR3 sequence is CASSLGPYRGRTETQYF. DNA of the CDR3: TGTGCCAGCAGCTTGGGACCTTACAGGGGGCGCACAGAGACCCAGTACTTC.

J is TRBJ2-7 and V is TRBV7-2, with D perhaps matching TRBD1 (6 bases). The CDR3 runs to 14 residues. CDR1 SGHTA and CDR2 FQGNSA come from the germline V gene. V gave up 3 bases and J gave up 2 bases, with 11 bases separating them. The CDR3 bases are TGTGCCAGCAGCTTTGGGGGCACTACCTACGAGCAGTACTTC. It encodes CASSFGGTTYEQYF.